This T cell receptor (beta chain) was captured by sequencing in a study of breast tumors, draining lymph nodes, adjacent tissues. General study results and limits: Findings are consistent with lymph node origin and intratumoral expansion of most tumor T cells. The lymph node origin of tumor T cells was framed as consistent with a hypothesis, not demonstrated. Compared with basal-like, luminal-like tumors shared significantly more repertoire with nontumor tissue. Tumors had less TCR diversity than lymph nodes, more than nontumor tissue.

V lost 5 bases and J lost 5; bases outside the gene matches: 7. Germline V gene lookup returns CDR1 DFQATT and CDR2 SNEGSKA (reference sequence). The CDR3 runs 14 residues. Concerning this clonotype itself: The antigen remains undetermined.

TCRdb processed the multiplex PCR reads anew with MiXCR; each CDR3 protein has one entry. The sample consists of about 12,000 distinct CDR3 sequences, under 80% of them appearing once. Sequencing was done on a sample of tumor-adjacent breast tissue. The gene calls are TRBV20-1 and TRBJ2-5, with 11 bases matching TRBD1. The TCR was taken from a female donor with breast cancer. Some clones in this sample may be carry-over from other donors' samples. The CDR3 DNA sequence: TGCAGTGCTCCGGACAGGGGGCATAGGGAGACCCAGTACTTC. Protein sequence: CSAPDRGHRETQYF.